These 30 T cell receptor beta chains share one sample of origin, sequenced in a study of glioma-infiltrating T cells after dendritic cell vaccination. Time point indicated: after dendritic cell vaccination, including at tumor progression/relapse. TCRdb's copy holds only in-frame clones and misses some; the assay was immunoSEQ multiplex PCR. This sample has roughly 85,000 clones, with 85% found just once. The sequenced sample was blood, obtained after dendritic cell vaccination. The receptors come from a human donor with glioblastoma.

This clone has a handful of counts. The chain carries TRBV19 and TRBJ1-4, with D maybe TRBD1 (5 bases). Germline V gene sequence: CDR1 LNHDA, CDR2 SQIVND (reference sequence). V lost 3 bases and J lost 8, with 13 bases in between. The CDR3 contains 14 residues. The CDR3 DNA sequence: TGTGCCAGTAGTATGGGGGGAGGACCAGAAAAACTGTTTTTT. It encodes CASSMGGGPEKLFF.

This chain uses TRBV29-1 with TRBJ2-3; D is perhaps TRBD2 (6 bases). V lost 1 base to trimming and J lost 5 bases, with 16 bases between them. The CDR3 is made up of 15 amino acids. Per the germline V gene, CDR1 is SQVTM and CDR2 is ANQGSEA. The CDR3 DNA reads as TGCAGCGTTGAAGTTAGGAGGGGCTCAAAAGATACGCAGTATTTT. It codes for CSVEVRRGSKDTQYF.

This clone has only one observation. The chain joins TRBV13 to TRBJ2-7, with 10 bases that match TRBD2. The CDR3 totals 15 residues. CDR1 and CDR2 (germline): PRHDT, FYEKMQ (reference sequence). V shed 5 bases and J 7 bases; nucleotides not matched to a gene: 11. CDR3 nucleotide sequence: TGTGCCAGCAGCCCGAGCGGGAGGGCCTCTCGGGAGCAGTACTTC. Its protein is CASSPSGRASREQYF.

This chain joins TRBV20-1 and TRBJ2-7, with D hard to call. V was trimmed by 6 bases and J by 5 bases, leaving 11 bases between them. The CDR3 is made up of 11 amino acids. Germline V gene data show CDR1 as DFQATT and CDR2 as SNEGSKA (reference sequence). CDR3 DNA sequence: TGCAGTGCCACAAGAGGTAACGAGCAGTACTTC. Translation gives CSATRGNEQYF.

The rearrangement joins TRBV5-6 to TRBJ1-6; 7 nucleotides align to TRBD1. There are 15 residues in the CDR3. With 4 bases clipped from V and 9 bases from J, the junction kept 10 bases outside the gene matches. Germline values: CDR1 SGHDT, CDR2 YYEEEE. CDR3 DNA sequence: TGTGCCAGCAGCCCGAGACGGACAGGTAGTTCACCCCTCCACTTT. Residues: CASSPRRTGSSPLHF. The full variable domain, completed using reference TRBV5-6 and TRBJ1-6, is DAGVTQSPTHLIKTRGQQVTLRCSPKSGHDTVSWYQQALGQGPQFIFQYYEEEERQRGNFPDRFSGHQFPNYSSELNVNALLLGDSALYLCASSPRRTGSSPLHFGNGTRLTVT.

This clone was counted only a few times. The V call is TRBV6-5, the J call TRBJ2-7; D is undetermined. V lost 4 bases, J lost 2 bases, and 9 bases lay in between. This CDR3 is 13 amino acids long. Germline CDR1 MNHEY, CDR2 SVGAGI. CDR3 amino acids: CASSSDKPYEQYF. The CDR3 DNA follows: TGTGCCAGCAGTTCCGACAAGCCCTACGAGCAGTACTTC.

This chain joins TRBV9 and TRBJ2-7; possibly TRBD1 for D (5 bases). The CDR3 runs to 15 residues. V lost 4 bases, J lost 3 bases, and 17 bases lay in between. The V gene's germline CDR1 is SGDLS and CDR2 YYNGEE. The CDR3 DNA reads TGTGCCAGCAGCCCAGAAAGTCAGGGAAACTACGAGCAGTACTTC. Translation: CASSPESQGNYEQYF.

The rearrangement joins TRBV6-5 to TRBJ1-2; TRBD1 matches 7 bases. The length of the CDR3 is 13 residues. Trimming removed 6 bases from V and 3 bases from J; junction bases left unmatched: 4. Germline assignment: CDR1 MNHEY and CDR2 SVGAGI. In nucleotides, the CDR3 is TGTGCCAGCAGCTTCGGGACAGACTATGGCTACACCTTC. Its protein is CASSFGTDYGYTF.

The genes are TRBV29-1 and TRBJ2-1; TRBD2 is a possible D gene (6 bases). CDR1 SQVTM and CDR2 ANQGSEA come from the germline V gene. With 8 bases removed from V and 10 bases from J, the gap between germline ends came to 15 bases. This CDR3 spans 11 amino acids. This CDR3 is CSLRGSGEQFF. The CDR3 nucleotides are TGCAGCCTTAGGGGTAGCGGAGAGCAGTTCTTC.

This chain links TRBV6-6 with TRBJ2-1; 9 bases align to TRBD1. The CDR3 loop spans 16 amino acids. Germline values: CDR1 MNHNY, CDR2 SVGAGI (reference sequence). V shed 4 bases and J 3 bases; nucleotides not matched to a gene: 7. The CDR3 DNA is TGTGCCAGCAGTTCCCCGGGACAGGGACACTACAATGAGCAGTTCTTC. Its translation: CASSSPGQGHYNEQFF.

The chain carries TRBV5-5 and TRBJ2-3, with TRBD1 as a possible D gene (5 bases). The CDR3 loop spans 15 amino acids. Trimming removed 2 bases from V and 0 bases from J, with 10 bases in between. Germline V gene lookup returns CDR1 SGHKS and CDR2 YYEKEE (reference sequence). CDR3 in DNA: TGTGCCAGCAGCTTATCAGGGCTCAGCACAGATACGCAGTATTTT. Protein: CASSLSGLSTDTQYF.

The rearrangement links TRBV7-8 to TRBJ2-5; TRBD1 matches 8 bases. Trimming cost V 5 bases and J 4 bases; bases outside gene matches: 12. The CDR3 contains 16 residues. In germline, CDR1 is SGHVS, CDR2 FQNEAQ. CDR3 sequence: CASSLTPDRVVETQYF. CDR3 sequence (DNA): TGTGCCAGCAGCCTCACACCGGACAGGGTGGTAGAGACCCAGTACTTC.

The gene calls are TRBV27 and TRBJ2-7, with D possibly being TRBD1 (6 bases). Germline V lookup: CDR1 MNHEY, CDR2 SMNVEV (reference sequence). V was pared by 8 bases and J by 0 bases, with 14 bases between. This CDR3 contains 14 residues. CDR3 in amino acids: CASSGQQSSYEQYF. CDR3 nucleotide sequence: TGTGCCAGCTCTGGACAGCAGAGCTCCTACGAGCAGTACTTC.

The gene calls are TRBV6-5 and TRBJ2-1; TRBD1 matches 7 bases. V shed 2 bases and J 2 bases; nucleotides not matched to a gene: 6. This CDR3 has 16 amino acids. Germline CDR1 reads MNHEY; CDR2 reads SVGAGI. This CDR3 is CASSYRPGQAYNEQFF. The CDR3 DNA reads as TGTGCCAGCAGTTACAGACCTGGACAGGCCTACAATGAGCAGTTCTTC.

The chain joins TRBV9 to TRBJ2-7, with TRBD1 matching over 9 bases. This CDR3 has 14 amino acids. The V segment lost 5 bases and the J segment 3 bases; nucleotides outside the gene matches: 6. CDR1 and CDR2 (germline): SGDLS, YYNGEE. The chain's CDR3 is CASSPRTGDYEQYF. DNA for the CDR3: TGTGCCAGCAGTCCAAGGACAGGGGACTACGAGCAGTACTTC.

A single count supports this clone. The chain is built from TRBV6-6 and TRBJ1-5; maybe TRBD1 (6 bases). CDR3 length equals 15 residues. With 6 bases removed from V and 0 bases from J, the gap between germline ends came to 12 bases. CDR1 is MNHNY, CDR2 SVGAGI, per germline (reference sequence). CDR3 bases: TGTGCCAGCAGGCCCGGGACAAATAGCAATCAGCCCCAGCATTTT. It encodes CASRPGTNSNQPQHF.

This chain links TRBV9 with TRBJ1-3; D is possibly TRBD1 (5 bases). Germline V lookup: CDR1 SGDLS, CDR2 YYNGEE. CDR3 size: 13 residues. Deletions cut 7 bases from V and 4 bases from J, with 12 bases between. CDR3 sequence (DNA): TGTGCCAGCGGAGGGGTGGGGGGAAACACCATATATTTT. Its translation: CASGGVGGNTIYF.

This clone came up once. The chain is built from TRBV9 and TRBJ1-5; a possible D gene is TRBD1 (6 bases). The CDR3 loop spans 15 amino acids. With 3 bases removed from V and 0 bases from J, the gap between germline ends came to 10 bases. Germline assignment: CDR1 SGDLS and CDR2 YYNGEE. Here the CDR3 reads CASSEQGYSNQPQHF. The CDR3 nucleotides are TGTGCCAGCAGCGAACAGGGTTATAGCAATCAGCCCCAGCATTTT.

CDR3 nucleotide sequence: TGTGCCAGCAGCCAAGTCTTCTCCCTAACGAACACCGGGGAGCTGTTTTTT. Encoded protein: CASSQVFSLTNTGELFF. This chain links TRBV4-2 with TRBJ2-2; no reliable D call. Looked up from germline, CDR1 is LGHNA and CDR2 is YNFKEQ. The CDR3 runs 17 residues. V lost 1 base and J 0 bases, leaving 12 bases between the germline ends.

The chain has TRBV25-1 and TRBJ2-1; a possible D gene is TRBD1 (5 bases). The length of the CDR3 is 12 residues. In germline, CDR1 is MGHDK, CDR2 SYGVNS. V was trimmed by 8 bases and J by 6 bases, leaving 11 bases between them. The CDR3 sequence is CASLGPGNEQFF. For the CDR3, the DNA is TGTGCCAGCCTGGGGCCAGGCAATGAGCAGTTCTTC.

The rearrangement joins TRBV5-4 to TRBJ2-5, with 12 bases lining up with TRBD2. This CDR3 has 16 amino acids. CDR1 and CDR2 (germline): SGHNT, YYREEE (reference sequence). Trimming removed 4 bases from V and 5 bases from J; junction bases left unmatched: 9. CDR3 sequence: CASSPQTSGSRETQYF. CDR3 sequence (DNA): TGTGCCAGCAGCCCTCAGACTAGCGGGAGTCGGGAGACCCAGTACTTC.

The chain has TRBV7-9 and TRBJ1-1; D unclear. This CDR3 comprises 13 residues. The V end was cut by 7 bases, the J end by 1 base, with 10 bases between. Germline V gene sequence: CDR1 SEHNR, CDR2 FQNEAQ (reference sequence). The DNA of the CDR3 is TGTGCCAGCACCGGTCTGAGGAACACTGAAGCTTTCTTT. This encodes CASTGLRNTEAFF. Full variable domain (rest looked up from reference TRBV7-9 and TRBJ1-1): DTGVSQNPRHKITKRGQNVTFRCDPISEHNRLYWYRQTLGQGPEFLTYFQNEAQLEKSRLLSDRFSAERPKGSFSTLEIQRTEQGDSAMYLCASTGLRNTEAFFGQGTRLTVV.

The V and J genes are TRBV28 and TRBJ1-5; D is unclear. V lost 9 bases, J lost 0 bases, and 6 bases lay in between. This CDR3 spans 12 amino acids. CDR1 is MDHEN, CDR2 SYDVKM, per germline. CDR3 DNA sequence: TGTGCCAGTACAGTTAGCAATCAGCCCCAGCATTTT. It encodes CASTVSNQPQHF.

The V gene is TRBV7-2, the J gene TRBJ2-5, with 12 bases identical to TRBD2. This CDR3 region has 16 residues. V trimming: 4 bases; J trimming: 5 bases; junction bases outside the gene matches: 8. Germline CDR1 SGHTA, CDR2 FQGNSA. CDR3 in DNA: TGTGCCAGCAGCTCAGCTAGCGGGGGGGCGCGGGAGACCCAGTACTTC. Its protein product is CASSSASGGARETQYF.

The V call is TRBV11-2, the J call TRBJ2-7, with 9 bases identical to TRBD2. The CDR3 totals 15 residues. Per the germline V gene, CDR1 is SGHAT and CDR2 is FQNNGV. V dropped 1 base and J dropped 3; count of bases not matched to a gene: 4. The CDR3 region is CASSLAGLAIYEQYF. CDR3 nucleotides: TGTGCCAGCAGCTTAGCCGGACTAGCGATCTACGAGCAGTACTTC.

This clone was seen only once. The genes are TRBV6-5 and TRBJ2-7; D uncertain. V was pared by 4 bases and J by 4 bases, with 14 bases between. Per the germline V gene, CDR1 is MNHEY and CDR2 is SVGAGI. The CDR3 has 14 amino acids. The DNA of the CDR3 is TGTGCCAGCAGTTCTACTCCAACTCATTACGAGCAGTACTTC. It translates to CASSSTPTHYEQYF.

The genes are TRBV6-5 and TRBJ1-2; D is perhaps TRBD1 (5 bases). V lost 10 bases and J lost 6, with 18 bases in between. The CDR3 totals 13 residues. Germline CDR1 MNHEY, CDR2 SVGAGI. CDR3 sequence reads: CAIHTPGKHGYTF. For the CDR3, the DNA is TGTGCCATCCACACCCCAGGGAAACATGGCTACACCTTC.

V and J are TRBV7-2 and TRBJ1-2; 10 bases are shared with TRBD1. CDR3 length: 15 residues. V dropped 3 bases and J dropped 8; count of bases not matched to a gene: 9. Germline-derived CDR1 and CDR2 are SGHTA and FQGNSA. CDR3 sequence: CASSLGPDRGRGYTF. The CDR3 bases are TGTGCCAGCAGCTTGGGCCCCGACAGGGGGCGAGGCTACACCTTC.

The genes are TRBV6-1 and TRBJ2-7; 14 bases align to TRBD2. The V and J ends lost 1 base and 2 bases, in that order; junction bases with no gene match: 7. This CDR3 region has 18 residues. CDR1 MNHNS and CDR2 SASEGT come from the germline V gene. CDR3 amino acids: CASSEDEPGLAGAYEQYF. The CDR3 region has the DNA TGTGCCAGCAGTGAAGACGAACCGGGACTAGCGGGGGCCTACGAGCAGTACTTC.

The V call is TRBV5-4, the J call TRBJ2-7, with 8 bases that match TRBD1. In germline, CDR1 is SGHNT, CDR2 YYREEE (reference sequence). V lost 5 bases, J lost 5 bases, and 6 bases stayed unmatched. The CDR3 spans 13 residues. DNA of the CDR3: TGTGCCAGCAGTCCGACAGGGGATCACGAGCAGTACTTC. Residues: CASSPTGDHEQYF. Full variable domain (remainder filled in from reference TRBV5-4 and TRBJ2-7): ETGVTQSPTHLIKTRGQQVTLRCSSQSGHNTVSWYQQALGQGPQFIFQYYREEENGRGNFPPRFSGLQFPNYSSELNVNALELDDSALYLCASSPTGDHEQYFGPGTRLTVT.